Listed below are T cell receptor beta chains from one sample, sequenced in a study of cytomegalovirus exposure and HLA in healthy donors. Libraries were prepared by immunoSEQ multiplex PCR; TCRdb keeps only in-frame clonotypes and omits some of them. The data contain around 80,000 clones, over 75% of them singletons. Sequences were obtained from PBMCs. The receptors here all came from a female donor in good health and CMV-seronegative. Both conserved end residues are part of each CDR3. The order of the fields is D gene, clone size, J gene, V gene, CDR3 protein, CDR3 DNA. A D gene is named only where the DNA matches it firmly. Clone size is not always given. Where it is, it says once, few, many or a class for expanded clones.

D: -; size: -; J: TRBJ2-1; V: TRBV4-3; CDR3: CASSQAGGLSNEQFF; DNA: TGCGCCAGCAGCCAAGCGGGGGGCCTATCCAATGAGCAGTTCTTC
D: -; size: -; J: TRBJ1-2; V: TRBV5-1; CDR3: CASSPTSGMNYGYTF; DNA: TGCGCCAGCAGCCCCACTTCGGGGATGAACTATGGCTACACCTTC
D: TRBD1; size: -; J: TRBJ2-7; V: TRBV27; CDR3: CATSKTGDEQYF; DNA: TGTGCCACCTCGAAGACAGGGGACGAGCAGTACTTC
D: -; size: -; J: TRBJ2-7; V: TRBV6-1; CDR3: CASSDREHNEQYF; DNA: TGTGCCAGCAGTGACAGGGAACATAACGAGCAGTACTTC
D: TRBD2; size: -; J: TRBJ2-7; V: TRBV14; CDR3: CASSQGYGRASYEQYF; DNA: TGTGCCAGCAGCCAAGGGTACGGGAGGGCCTCCTACGAGCAGTACTTC
D: -; size: many; J: TRBJ1-1; V: TRBV13; CDR3: CASSSNDREAFF; DNA: TGTGCCAGCAGCTCGAATGACAGGGAAGCTTTCTTT
D: TRBD2; size: once; J: TRBJ2-3; V: TRBV6-5; CDR3: CASRKIAGGTDTQYF; DNA: TGTGCCAGCAGAAAAATAGCGGGCGGCACAGATACGCAGTATTTT
D: TRBD1; size: few; J: TRBJ1-5; V: TRBV27; CDR3: CASSLSEVQGASGNQPQHF; DNA: TGTGCCAGCAGCCTATCCGAGGTACAGGGGGCGTCCGGCAATCAGCCCCAGCATTTT
D: -; size: -; J: TRBJ2-7; V: TRBV6-4; CDR3: CASSDKQMSEQYF; DNA: TGTGCCAGCAGTGACAAACAGATGAGCGAGCAGTACTTC
D: -; size: -; J: TRBJ1-4; V: TRBV19; CDR3: CASSISRARSTNEKLFF; DNA: TGTGCCAGTAGTATAAGCAGGGCCCGATCAACTAATGAAAAACTGTTTTTT
D: -; size: -; J: TRBJ1-1; V: TRBV5-5; CDR3: CASSLGGGTEAFF; DNA: TGTGCCAGCAGCTTGGGGGGGGGCACTGAAGCTTTCTTT
D: TRBD2; size: -; J: TRBJ2-6; V: TRBV5-8; CDR3: CASSKAGTSGGSGANVLTF; DNA: TGTGCCAGCAGCAAGGCGGGGACTAGCGGGGGCTCTGGGGCCAACGTCCTGACTTTC
D: TRBD2; size: -; J: TRBJ2-3; V: TRBV7-2; CDR3: CASSFTSGRTDTQYF; DNA: TGTGCCAGCAGCTTCACTAGCGGGAGGACAGATACGCAGTATTTT
D: TRBD1; size: -; J: TRBJ1-4; V: TRBV19; CDR3: CASSMDRGGEKLFF; DNA: TGTGCCAGTAGTATGGACAGGGGTGGTGAAAAACTGTTTTTT
D: -; size: few; J: TRBJ1-3; V: TRBV25-1; CDR3: CASSETVNRPGNTIYF; DNA: TGTGCCAGCAGTGAAACGGTGAACAGGCCGGGCAACACCATATATTTT
D: TRBD1; size: -; J: TRBJ1-4; V: TRBV19; CDR3: CASSQRQGRTNEKLFF; DNA: TGTGCCAGTAGCCAGAGACAGGGACGGACTAATGAAAAACTGTTTTTT
D: -; size: -; J: TRBJ1-1; V: TRBV10-1; CDR3: CASSESSEGQNTEAFF; DNA: TGCGCCAGCAGTGAGTCGTCGGAGGGGCAGAACACTGAAGCTTTCTTT
D: TRBD1; size: few; J: TRBJ2-7; V: TRBV5-1; CDR3: CASSLGTGNLEQYF; DNA: TGCGCCAGCAGCTTGGGGACAGGGAACCTCGAGCAGTACTTC